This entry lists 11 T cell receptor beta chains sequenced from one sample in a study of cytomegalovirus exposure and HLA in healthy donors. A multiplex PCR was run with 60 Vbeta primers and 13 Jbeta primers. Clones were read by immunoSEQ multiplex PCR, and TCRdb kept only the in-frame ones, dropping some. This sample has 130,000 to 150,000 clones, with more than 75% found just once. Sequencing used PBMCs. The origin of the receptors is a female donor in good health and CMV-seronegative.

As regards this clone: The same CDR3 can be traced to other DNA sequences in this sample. The CDR3 is CSVRTGNTEAFF. For the CDR3, the DNA is TGCAGCGTACGGACAGGGAACACTGAAGCTTTCTTT. This rearrangement joins TRBV29-1 to TRBJ1-1; 7 positions match TRBD1. CDR1 is SQVTM, CDR2 ANQGSEA, per germline. The trim removed 6 bases at V and 1 base at J, leaving 2 bases unmatched. The CDR3 runs to 12 residues.

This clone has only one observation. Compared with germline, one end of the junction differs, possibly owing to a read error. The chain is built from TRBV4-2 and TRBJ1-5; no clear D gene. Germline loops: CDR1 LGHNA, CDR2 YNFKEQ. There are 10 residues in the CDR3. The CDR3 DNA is TGTGCCAGCAGCTTTCAGTCCCAGCATTTT. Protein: CASSFQSQHF.

CDR3 DNA sequence: TGTGCCAGCCATGGGGGCGCATATGGCTACACCTTC. This sequence encodes CASHGGAYGYTF. The chain joins TRBV28 to TRBJ1-2; D may be TRBD1 (6 bases). This CDR3 is built from 12 residues. Germline CDR1 reads MDHEN; CDR2 reads SYDVKM. Trimming pared 8 bases from V and 5 bases from J, leaving 12 bases between.

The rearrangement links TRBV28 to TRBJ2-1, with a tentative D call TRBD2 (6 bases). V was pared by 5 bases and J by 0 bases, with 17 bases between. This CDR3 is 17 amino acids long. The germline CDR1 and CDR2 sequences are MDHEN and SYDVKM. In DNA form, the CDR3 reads TGTGCCAGCAGTCCTTATTCCCGGGAGAGCTCCTACAATGAGCAGTTCTTC. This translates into CASSPYSRESSYNEQFF.

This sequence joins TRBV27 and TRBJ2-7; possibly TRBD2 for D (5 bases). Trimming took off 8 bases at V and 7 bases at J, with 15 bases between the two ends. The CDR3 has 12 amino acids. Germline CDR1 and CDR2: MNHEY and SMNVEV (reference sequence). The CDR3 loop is CASGENLREQYF. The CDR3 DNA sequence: TGTGCCAGCGGGGAGAATCTACGGGAGCAGTACTTC.

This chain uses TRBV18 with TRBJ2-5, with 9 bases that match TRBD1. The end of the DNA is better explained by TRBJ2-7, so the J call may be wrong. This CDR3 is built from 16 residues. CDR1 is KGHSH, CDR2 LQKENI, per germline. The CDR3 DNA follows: TGTGCCAGCTCACCACCTTGGACAGGGGCCACCTACGAGCAGTACTTC. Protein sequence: CASSPPWTGATYEQYF.

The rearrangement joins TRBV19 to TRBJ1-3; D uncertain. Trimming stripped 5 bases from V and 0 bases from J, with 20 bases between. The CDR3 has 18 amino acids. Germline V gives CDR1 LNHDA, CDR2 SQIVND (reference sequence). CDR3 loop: CASSSRSRGADSGNTIYF. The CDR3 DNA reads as TGTGCCAGTAGTTCCAGATCCCGCGGCGCGGACTCTGGAAACACCATATATTTT.

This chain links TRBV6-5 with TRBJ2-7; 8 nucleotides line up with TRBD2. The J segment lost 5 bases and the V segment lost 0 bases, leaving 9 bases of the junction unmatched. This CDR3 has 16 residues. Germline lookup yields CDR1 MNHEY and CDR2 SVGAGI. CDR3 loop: CASSYSTGGAINEQYF. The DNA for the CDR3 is TGTGCCAGCAGTTACTCGACCGGGGGGGCTATCAACGAGCAGTACTTC.

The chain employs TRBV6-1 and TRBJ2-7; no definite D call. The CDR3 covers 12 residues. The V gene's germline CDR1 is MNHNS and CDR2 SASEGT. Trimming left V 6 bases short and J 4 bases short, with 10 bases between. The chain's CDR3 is CASRPTEYEQYF. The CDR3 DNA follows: TGTGCCAGCAGACCCACAGAATACGAGCAGTACTTC.

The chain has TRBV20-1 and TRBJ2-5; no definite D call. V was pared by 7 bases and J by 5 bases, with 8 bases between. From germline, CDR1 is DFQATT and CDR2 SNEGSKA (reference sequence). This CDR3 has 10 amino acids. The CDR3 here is CSGELETQYF. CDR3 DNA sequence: TGCAGTGGAGAGTTGGAGACCCAGTACTTC.

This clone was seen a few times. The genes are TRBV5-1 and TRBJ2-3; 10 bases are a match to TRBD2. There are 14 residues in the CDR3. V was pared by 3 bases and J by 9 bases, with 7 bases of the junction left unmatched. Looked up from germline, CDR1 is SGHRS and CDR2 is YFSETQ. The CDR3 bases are TGCGCCAGCAGCTCTAGCGGGGGTGGGTGGACGCAGTATTTT. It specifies CASSSSGGGWTQYF.